This TCR beta chain was found in a study of vaccination and CD4 T cells after COVID-19 (dated by TCRdb to between 2021 and 2022). Broadly, across the study: Convalescent patients had a positive SARS-CoV-2 result on nasal swab PCR, and of these patients, under ten had mild disease and one had severe disease. Two doses of either the Pfizer-BioNTech BNT162b2 vaccine (n=8) or the Moderna mRNA-1273 vaccine (n=2) were administered to participants. In the convalescent cohort there were six males and four females, among whom were two Hispanic individuals, seven Caucasians, two Asians and one multiracial person. The time from the second vaccine dose to post-vaccine blood sampling had a median of approximately 72 days and ranged from about 14 to 250 days. Post-COVID blood samples were collected from convalescent patients a median of approximately 100 days after diagnosis, with a range of about 35 to 180 days. As controls, cultures received a CEFX viral epitope pool (the positive control), an HIV-1 Nef peptide pool (the negative control), or no peptide at all. For stimulating the cultures, overlapping spike peptide pools were used, derived from SARS-CoV-2 as well as from the common cold coronaviruses HCoV-NL63, HCoV-OC43 and HCoV-229E. In under 13 COVID-19 convalescent patients and a handful of infection-naive healthy vaccine recipients, researchers compared the spike-specific CD4+ TCR repertoire from before mRNA vaccination with the repertoire from after.

Of note for this clonotype: Its antigen specificity is not known. It has no much larger one-base neighbor in the sample; base qualities were not kept.

The library was obtained by PCR. DNA from cultured CD4+ T cells was subjected to TCR sequencing with the Oncomine TCR Beta short-read assay at the Johns Hopkins FTIC core. The QIAamp micro DNA kit was used to extract genomic DNA from the cultured CD4+ T cells. Oncomine TCR Beta libraries from cultured CD4+ T cells were pooled using unique dual indexes and sequenced on an Illumina iSeq 100. The authors' analysis ran thus. Non-productive sequences were removed, and CDR3s not starting with C, not ending with F or W, or shorter than 7 amino acids were discarded. The MANAFEST web application was used to identify antigen-specific clonotypes by comparing peptide-stimulated wells against reference wells and other culture wells. To be called positive, a clone needed an FDR below 0.05, an odds ratio above 5, and a productive frequency above 0.1% in at least two of three replicate wells. Cross-reactive clonotypes were defined as significantly expanded in both SARS-CoV-2 spike wells and at least one common cold coronavirus spike condition. Similarity between CDR3 sequences was evaluated in R version 3.6.1 using Levenshtein distances (stringdist) and unrooted phylogenetic trees (ape). The public sequencing data were trimmed at Q25 with fastp and processed into clonotypes with MiXCR by TCRdb, which kept only in-frame beta chains. Each CDR3 protein gets just one entry, which takes the most common genes and DNA from the rows behind it. TCRdb's processing, not the authors', yielded these V and J calls. Here the sample has 16,000 or so distinct CDR3 sequences; around 52% occur a single time. Less than 4.5% of the sample rests with the top ten.

What the study reported, not specific to this receptor: In convalescent patients, nearly all vaccine-specific clones (304 of 307) were found to be mono-reactive for SARS-CoV-2 spike rather than cross-reactive with common cold coronaviruses. The median count of SARS-CoV-2-reactive clonotypes went up from 20 to 25 after infection to roughly 38 after vaccination, although the change was not significant. The study included relatively few convalescent patients and did not analyze early timepoints after natural infection. Among the post-vaccine SARS-CoV-2-reactive clones in convalescent patients, a median around 90% showed up only after vaccination, which suggests vaccine-specific priming.

From its cysteine to its phenylalanine, the CDR3 spans 17 amino acids. The CDR3 DNA has 51 bases and is translated from base 1. Read against the paper, the sample's treatment or condition label means: roughly 10-day PBMC culture with coronavirus spike peptide pools or control peptides (ViraFEST assay). The ViraFEST assay, used in the study, expanded antigen-specific T cells with peptide pools and then identified the expanded clonotypes through TCR sequencing. The positive SARS-CoV-2 PCR tests of the convalescent patients were dated from March to December 2020, before the Alpha, Beta and Delta variants emerged in the United States. Each well held around 2 million PBMCs cultured with 9 to 10 ug/ml peptide pools in IMDM containing approximately 5% human AB serum and roughly 9.3 IU/ml IL-2. On days 3 and 7, half of the culture medium was replaced with fresh IL-2-containing medium. After about nine days of culture, CD4+ T cells were isolated by negative selection with the EasySep CD4+ T cell isolation kit. Ficoll-Paque Plus gradient centrifugation was used to isolate PBMCs from whole blood, and the isolated PBMCs were then either used fresh or cryopreserved at -140C. Each culture condition was generally run in triplicate wells.

The sequence is built from TRBV1 and TRBJ2-3; the table's TRBD1 call for D was not verified on the DNA. TRBV1 is a listed pseudogene. The receptor's source is a human donor who had recovered from COVID-19. The sequenced sample was CD4+ T cells from blood, cultured in vitro, obtained before SARS-CoV-2 vaccination. The CDR3 protein is CTSSLELDSPPTDTQYF. The DNA sequence follows: TGCACCAGCAGCCTTGAACTTGACTCTCCCCCCACAGATACGCAGTATTTT.